This T cell receptor beta chain was found in a study of patients with pleural tuberculosis (TCRdb year 2014). This clonotype was picked up one time. It has no known antigen specificity. A much larger clone lies one base from this, so it may be a read error. From a lookup of the germline V gene, CDR1 and CDR2 are LGHNT and FRNRAP. Its CDR3 holds 18 amino acids, cysteine through phenylalanine. The retained sequence is limited to the CDR3, 54 bases, with the frame set at the first base. The sequencer listed for this sample is Illumina Genome Analyzer IIx. The public reads were run again by TCRdb, first through fastp at Q25 and then through MiXCR, and only productive beta chains were kept. Every CDR3 protein is listed once, alongside the most common genes and DNA of its rows. A total of roughly 27,000 distinct CDR3 sequences appear in this sample, approximately 20% of them only once. The ten top clones hold 3% to 4% of the sample.

The TCR sequence derives from a human donor with pleural tuberculosis. The V and J segments used are TRBV12-5 and TRBJ2-1, and 7 junction bases match TRBD2. Sequencing used peripheral blood. The bases are TGTGCTAGTGGTTTGGTAGGGCCCCGCGGGAGCTCCTACAATGGGCAGTTCTTC. It translates as CASGLVGPRGSSYNGQFF.